The subject of this entry is one T cell receptor (beta chain). Its target is not known. V lost 5 bases and J lost 5, with 19 bases in between. This CDR3 comprises 16 residues. Germline CDR1 and CDR2: MDHEN and SYDVKM. With 60 Vbeta and 13 Jbeta primers, the PCR was carried out. Sequencing used immunoSEQ multiplex PCR; TCRdb keeps in-frame clones, though not all of them. The sample records approximately 160,000 clones, 75% to 90% being singletons. The data stem from a study of cytomegalovirus exposure and HLA in healthy donors. Study-wide findings and caveats: The study carried out a later analysis of TCR beta sequences. It associated some 18,000 of them with specific HLA alleles at a false discovery rate of 0.05.

The V call is TRBV28, the J call TRBJ2-1; a weak D match, TRBD2 (6 bases). The sequencing input was PBMCs. The TCR originated in a man between 45 and 60 years old in good health and CMV-seropositive. DNA for the CDR3: TGTGCCAGCAGTGCCGCGGGGTCCGCTCTGCACAATGAGCAGTTCTTC. It codes for CASSAAGSALHNEQFF.